This is a list of T cell receptor beta chains from one sample in a study of cytomegalovirus exposure and HLA in healthy donors. Using immunoSEQ multiplex PCR, the repertoire was profiled, and TCRdb retains in-frame clones only, with some absent. This sample has some 120,000 clones; about 80% occur once, and the top ten carry 1%. The sequenced material came from PBMCs. Every receptor here comes from a middle-aged man in good health and CMV-seronegative. Each CDR3 is given with its conserved first and last residue. The order of the fields is D gene, J gene, clone size, V gene, CDR3 DNA, CDR3 protein. The D gene is left open where the match is weak. The size entry is marked missing in some rows and otherwise reads once, few, many or a size class.

-,TRBJ1-1,-,TRBV5-4,TGTGCCAGCAGCTTGGGGGGTGAGGGCAAGGCTTTCTTT,CASSLGGEGKAFF
-,TRBJ1-5,-,TRBV19,TGTGCCAGTAGTATCAGGGGAAGCAATCAGCCCCAGCATTTT,CASSIRGSNQPQHF
-,TRBJ1-2,-,TRBV12-2,TGTGCAAGTCGCTTAGAACAGGGGCCTAACTATGGCTACACCTTC,CASRLEQGPNYGYTF
-,TRBJ2-5,-,TRBV10-3,TGTGCCATCAGTGAATCACAACAGGGAAAAGAGACCCAGTACTTC,CAISESQQGKETQYF
TRBD2,TRBJ2-6,-,TRBV9,TGTGCCAGCAGCGTAGGGGGCGGACTAGCGGGTGGGGCCAACGTCCTGACTTTC,CASSVGGGLAGGANVLTF
-,TRBJ2-5,-,TRBV2,TGTGCCAGCAGTGAAACCCGAAACCTAGGGACCCAGTACTTC,CASSETRNLGTQYF
-,TRBJ1-5,-,TRBV27,TGTGCCAGCAGTGAGGCAGATAGCAATCAGCCCCAGCATTTT,CASSEADSNQPQHF
TRBD2,TRBJ2-7,-,TRBV5-1,TGCGCCAGCAGCTTGGCCGGGGGGACTCTCTACGAGCAGTACTTC,CASSLAGGTLYEQYF
-,TRBJ1-2,-,TRBV7-9,TGTGCCAGCAGTGGGACAACCTATGGCTACACCTTC,CASSGTTYGYTF
TRBD2,TRBJ2-5,-,TRBV5-1,TGCGCCAGCAGCCCCCCAGAGGCGGGGGGGCAAGAGACCCAGTACTTC,CASSPPEAGGQETQYF
-,TRBJ1-5,-,TRBV6-1,TGTGCCAGCAGATCTTCGGGTAGCAATCAGCCCCAGCATTTT,CASRSSGSNQPQHF
-,TRBJ1-1,-,TRBV7-2,TGTGCCAGCAGCTTGTTCAGGGGTGGGAACACTGAAGCTTTCTTT,CASSLFRGGNTEAFF
-,TRBJ1-4,-,TRBV9,TGTGCCAGCAGCGTTAGAGGGCTTGGGAGTGAAAAACTGTTTTTT,CASSVRGLGSEKLFF
-,TRBJ2-5,few,TRBV27,TGTGCCAGCAGGGCCCAGGGACTCGGAGAGACCCAGTACTTC,CASRAQGLGETQYF
TRBD1,TRBJ1-6,-,TRBV5-1,TGCGCCAGCAGCCCAAGTACGATGGGGACAGGGACTGGTTCACCCCTCCACTTT,CASSPSTMGTGTGSPLHF
-,TRBJ1-1,few,TRBV6-1,TGTGCCAGCAGTGAATTGGGGGGTCAGGTAGCTTTCTTT,CASSELGGQVAFF
-,TRBJ1-4,-,TRBV20-1,TGCAGTGTTCGGGGTACTGAAAAACTGTTTTTT,CSVRGTEKLFF
-,TRBJ1-5,-,TRBV19,TGTGCCAGTAGTATTGACCAGGCTAGCAATCAGCCCCAGCATTTT,CASSIDQASNQPQHF
TRBD1,TRBJ1-1,-,TRBV7-2,TGTGCCAGCAGCTTACGTACAGGGGCGGAAATGACAACGAACACTGAAGCTTTCTTT,CASSLRTGAEMTTNTEAFF
TRBD1,TRBJ1-5,-,TRBV18,TGTGCCAGCTCACTATCCGGGACAGGGGACCAGCCCCAGCATTTT,CASSLSGTGDQPQHF
-,TRBJ2-3,-,TRBV5-1,TGCGCCAGCAGCTTGGAGGAGGGGGGGTCTAGCACAGATACGCAGTATTTT,CASSLEEGGSSTDTQYF
-,TRBJ1-3,once,TRBV27,TGTGCCAGCAGTTACCGAGGCGGCTCTGGAAACACCATATATTTT,CASSYRGGSGNTIYF
-,TRBJ1-1,-,TRBV12-5,TGTGCTAGTGGTCCGGAGTTGAACACTGAAGCTTTCTTT,CASGPELNTEAFF
-,TRBJ1-3,-,TRBV30,TGTGCCTGGAAGGTGGCGGGGACTGGAAACACCATATATTTT,CAWKVAGTGNTIYF
-,TRBJ1-6,once,TRBV5-1,TGCGCCAGCAGCACCTACGGGGGATCACCCCTCCACTTT,CASSTYGGSPLHF
TRBD2,TRBJ2-5,once,TRBV5-1,TGCGCCAGCAGCCTGGCGGGGGGGCGGCAAGAGACCCAGTACTTC,CASSLAGGRQETQYF
TRBD1,TRBJ2-5,-,TRBV18,TGTGCCAGCTCACCTTCGGGACAGGGGCAAGAGACCCAGTACTTC,CASSPSGQGQETQYF
TRBD2,TRBJ2-3,-,TRBV11-2,TGTGCCAGCAGCTTATCCGGCGGGAGGGCCTCTAGCACAGATACGCAGTATTTT,CASSLSGGRASSTDTQYF
TRBD2,TRBJ2-3,-,TRBV5-1,TGCGCCAGCAGCTTCGGTAGCGGGAGTACAGATACGCAGTATTTT,CASSFGSGSTDTQYF
TRBD1,TRBJ2-7,-,TRBV7-9,TGTGCCAGCAGCTTAGGGACAGGGCTGTACGAGCAGTACTTC,CASSLGTGLYEQYF
-,TRBJ1-1,-,TRBV6-1,TGTGCCAGCAGTGAAGCAGGCCGGAGGCCGAACACTGAAGCTTTCTTT,CASSEAGRRPNTEAFF
TRBD2,TRBJ2-1,-,TRBV30,TGTGCCTGGAGTGGGACTAGTCCCCAACACAATGAGCAGTTCTTC,CAWSGTSPQHNEQFF
-,TRBJ2-3,-,TRBV5-1,TGCGCCAGCAGCTTTAGCGGATCCACAGATACGCAGTATTTT,CASSFSGSTDTQYF
TRBD1,TRBJ1-5,-,TRBV6-5,TGTGCCAGCAGTGGACAGGGGGCCGGTCAGCCCCAGCATTTT,CASSGQGAGQPQHF
-,TRBJ2-5,once,TRBV6-6,TGTGCCAGCAGTCTTCCCCCTCAAGAGACCCAGTACTTC,CASSLPPQETQYF
TRBD1,TRBJ2-3,-,TRBV5-1,TGCGCCAGCAGCGGGGGACAGGAGGGGAGCACAGATACGCAGTATTTT,CASSGGQEGSTDTQYF
TRBD1,TRBJ2-2,-,TRBV5-6,TGTGCCAGCAGCTGGGACAGCCCAGGGACCGGGGAGCTGTTTTTT,CASSWDSPGTGELFF
-,TRBJ2-3,-,TRBV2,TGTGCCAGCAGTGCAAGCCCTAGCACAGATACGCAGTATTTT,CASSASPSTDTQYF
-,TRBJ2-1,-,TRBV11-3,TGTGCCAGCAGCCCACGGGCCTACAATGAGCAGTTCTTC,CASSPRAYNEQFF
-,TRBJ2-5,-,TRBV14,TGTGCCAGCAGCCCTAGTGGAGAGACCCAGTACTTC,CASSPSGETQYF
TRBD2,TRBJ2-5,few,TRBV28,TGTGCCAGCAGGAAGAGCGGGGCCCATCCGACCCAGTACTTC,CASRKSGAHPTQYF
TRBD2,TRBJ2-7,-,TRBV4-1,TGCGCCAGCAGCCAAGGACTAGCGGGAGGCCCGTCCTACGAGCAGTACTTC,CASSQGLAGGPSYEQYF
-,TRBJ2-7,once,TRBV10-2,TGCGCCAGCAGTGAACAGGCCTACGAGCAGTACTTC,CASSEQAYEQYF
TRBD1,TRBJ1-1,-,TRBV11-2,TGTGCCAGCAGGACAGGGACTGAAGCTTTCTTT,CASRTGTEAFF
TRBD1,TRBJ1-1,once,TRBV6-1,TGTGCCAGCAGTGTTACAGGGGGCACTGAAGCTTTCTTT,CASSVTGGTEAFF
TRBD1,TRBJ2-6,-,TRBV5-1,TGCGCCAGCACCCCCCCGACAGGGGCAAACTCTGGGGCCAACGTCCTGACTTTC,CASTPPTGANSGANVLTF
TRBD1,TRBJ1-6,-,TRBV2,TGTGCCAGCAGTGTTGAGGGGGGACAGGGTTATAATTCACCCCTCCACTTT,CASSVEGGQGYNSPLHF
-,TRBJ1-2,-,TRBV28,TGTGCCAGCAGTTTAGCTCCCGGGATGTTCTATGGCTACACCTTC,CASSLAPGMFYGYTF
TRBD2,TRBJ2-1,-,TRBV5-1,TGCGCCAGCAACCCATCTAGCGGGTCTTCCTACAATGAGCAGTTCTTC,CASNPSSGSSYNEQFF
-,TRBJ1-2,-,TRBV28,TGTGCCAGCAGCGCAGGGTTTTTCTATGGCTACACCTTC,CASSAGFFYGYTF
-,TRBJ2-3,-,TRBV18,TGTGCCAGCTCACGTAGGGACACCACAGATACGCAGTATTTT,CASSRRDTTDTQYF
TRBD1,TRBJ2-3,-,TRBV7-9,TGTGCCAGCAGCTTCCCTCGGACAGGGAGCACAGATACGCAGTATTTT,CASSFPRTGSTDTQYF
-,TRBJ1-2,-,TRBV15,TGTGCCACCAGCAGAGATCTGGCAGCGAATGGCTACACCTTC,CATSRDLAANGYTF
-,TRBJ1-5,few,TRBV28,TGTGCCAGCAGTCCTAAAGGGGGGGGCAATCAGCCCCAGCATTTT,CASSPKGGGNQPQHF
-,TRBJ1-5,-,TRBV18,TGTGCCAGCTCACCAGACACTAGCAATCAGCCCCAGCATTTT,CASSPDTSNQPQHF